In this sample, the clone carrying this T cell receptor beta chain turned up a few times. Antigen unknown. These data come from a study of human T cells and chemical hapten exposure. Looking at the study overall: Variation in per-sample TCR yields came mainly from small pooled library volume differences.

Study-wide points: Those TCRs sitting above 1 in 1000 frequency stayed the same with DPC sensitization.

This sample's time point: healthy volunteer bleed at 6 weeks. Before extraction, the whole blood was not fractionated, and total RNA was taken from it. Per the authors' pipeline: Per-sample TCR counts ranged from about 20,000 to 690,600, median about 98,000. In TCRdb, the RACE reads were re-called with MiXCR into one record per CDR3 protein. TCRdb's processing, not the study's, gives the V and J calls here. There are around 47,000 distinct CDR3 sequences in the sample; around 3.4% occur only once, and about 6% lies in the top ten. V lost 4 bases to trimming and J lost 5 bases; unmatched junction nucleotides: 9. Germline lookup yields CDR1 SEHNR and CDR2 FQNEAQ (reference sequence). The CDR3 runs 15 residues.

The chain employs TRBV7-9 and TRBJ1-1, with 8 bases identical to TRBD1. Specimen: whole blood. This TCR was recovered from a human donor in good health. Some clones in this sample may be carry-over from other donors' samples. Here the CDR3 reads CASSSYRGRKTEAFF. The CDR3 nucleotides are TGTGCCAGCAGCTCATACAGGGGGAGGAAAACTGAAGCTTTCTTT.